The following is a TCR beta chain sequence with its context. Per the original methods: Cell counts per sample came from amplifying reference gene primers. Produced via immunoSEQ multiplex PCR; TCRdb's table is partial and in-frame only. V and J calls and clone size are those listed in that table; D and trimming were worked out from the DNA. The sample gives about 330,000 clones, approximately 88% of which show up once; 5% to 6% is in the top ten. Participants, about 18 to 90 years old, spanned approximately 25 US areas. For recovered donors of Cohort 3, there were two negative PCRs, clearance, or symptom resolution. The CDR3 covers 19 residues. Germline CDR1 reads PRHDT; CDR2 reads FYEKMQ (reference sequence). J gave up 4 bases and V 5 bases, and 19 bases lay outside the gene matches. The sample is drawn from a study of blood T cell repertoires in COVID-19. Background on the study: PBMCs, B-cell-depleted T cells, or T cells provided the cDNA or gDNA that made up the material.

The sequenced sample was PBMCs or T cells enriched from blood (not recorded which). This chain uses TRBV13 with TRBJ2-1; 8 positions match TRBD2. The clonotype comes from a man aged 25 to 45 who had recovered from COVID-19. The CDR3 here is CASSTLNPRAGVAYNEQFF. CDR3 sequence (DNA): TGTGCCAGCAGCACCTTAAACCCCCGAGCGGGGGTGGCTTACAATGAGCAGTTCTTC.